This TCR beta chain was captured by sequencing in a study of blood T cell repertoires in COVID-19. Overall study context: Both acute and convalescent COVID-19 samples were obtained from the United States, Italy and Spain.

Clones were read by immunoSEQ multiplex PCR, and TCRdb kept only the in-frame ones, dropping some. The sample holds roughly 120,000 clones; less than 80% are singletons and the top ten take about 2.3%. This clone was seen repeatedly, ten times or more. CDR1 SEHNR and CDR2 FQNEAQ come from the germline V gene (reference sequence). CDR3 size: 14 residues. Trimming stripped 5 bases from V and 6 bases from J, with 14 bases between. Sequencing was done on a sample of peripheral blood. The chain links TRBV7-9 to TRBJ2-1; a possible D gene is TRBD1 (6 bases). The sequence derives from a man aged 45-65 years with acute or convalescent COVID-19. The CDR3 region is CASSHRDTINEQFF. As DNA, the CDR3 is TGTGCCAGCAGCCACAGGGACACAATCAATGAGCAGTTCTTC.